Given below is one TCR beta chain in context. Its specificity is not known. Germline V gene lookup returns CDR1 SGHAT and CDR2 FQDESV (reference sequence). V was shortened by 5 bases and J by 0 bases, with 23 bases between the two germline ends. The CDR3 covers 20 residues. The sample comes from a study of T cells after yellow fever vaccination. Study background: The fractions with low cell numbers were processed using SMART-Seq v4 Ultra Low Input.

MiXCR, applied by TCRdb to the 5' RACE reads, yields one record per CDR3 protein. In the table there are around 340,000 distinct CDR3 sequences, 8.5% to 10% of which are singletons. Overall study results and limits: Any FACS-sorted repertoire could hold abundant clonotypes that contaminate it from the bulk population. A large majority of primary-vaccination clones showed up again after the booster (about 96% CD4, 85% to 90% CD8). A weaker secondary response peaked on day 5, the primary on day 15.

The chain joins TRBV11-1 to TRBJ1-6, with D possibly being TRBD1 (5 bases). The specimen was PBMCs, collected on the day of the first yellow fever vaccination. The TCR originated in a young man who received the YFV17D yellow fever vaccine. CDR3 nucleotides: TGTGCCAGCAGCCCCGACAGTTTCAACTATATGAACTCCTATAATTCACCCCTCCACTTT. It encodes CASSPDSFNYMNSYNSPLHF.